Below, 9 T cell receptor beta chains from the same sample are listed, as sequenced in a study of shared clonotypes between healthy human individuals (dated by TCRdb to 2019 to 2021). Library preparation employed the immunoSEQ multiplex PCR assay. The immuneACCESS repertoire file appears here via TCRdb, limited to in-frame rearrangements. These files lack a portion of the clones; in checked studies, under half of the deficit traces to unresolved V genes, and the cause of the others is not known. Across this sample there are roughly 1.5 million clones, with nearly 99% seen only once. About 0.45% of the sample is taken by the ten largest. Sample: naive CD4+ T cells sorted from blood. The cell subset or site tag for this specimen amounts to: CD45RA+ positively selected. The origin of the receptors is a man aged 25-40 years in good health.

The chain employs TRBV30 and TRBJ2-2, with 8 bases that match TRBD1. Germline V lookup: CDR1 GTSNPN, CDR2 SVGIG (reference sequence). The length of the CDR3 is 12 residues. After removal of 7 bases from V and 6 bases from J, the junction contained 4 bases not matched to a gene. CDR3: CAFDRGAGELFF. CDR3 coding DNA: TGTGCCTTCGACAGGGGCGCCGGGGAGCTGTTTTTT. Variable domain in full (rest from reference TRBV30 and TRBJ2-2): SQTIHQWPATLVQPVGSPLSLECTVEGTSNPNLYWYRQAAGRGLQLLFYSVGIGQISSEVPQNLSASRPQDRQFILSSKKLLLSDSGFYLCAFDRGAGELFFGEGSRLTVL.

The chain combines TRBV29-1 with TRBJ1-1, with D unresolved. The CDR3 is 13 residues long. Germline V gives CDR1 SQVTM, CDR2 ANQGSEA. V lost 4 bases and J 3 bases, leaving 12 bases between the germline ends. The CDR3 sequence: CSVANGWDTEAFF. CDR3 DNA: TGCAGCGTTGCGAACGGGTGGGACACTGAAGCTTTCTTT. The complete variable domain, with remaining parts taken from reference TRBV29-1 and TRBJ1-1, reads SAVISQKPSRDICQRGTSLTIQCQVDSQVTMMFWYRQQPGQSLTLIATANQGSEATYESGFVIDKFPISRPNLTFSTLTVSNMSPEDSSIYLCSVANGWDTEAFFGQGTRLTVV.

The gene calls are TRBV7-9 and TRBJ2-7; 8 bases fit TRBD1. V lost 2 bases, J lost 4 bases, and 13 bases stayed unmatched. Germline CDR1 and CDR2: SEHNR and FQNEAQ (reference sequence). The CDR3 spans 17 residues. CDR3 nucleotide sequence: TGTGCCAGCAGCTTATTTCGTGGGGACAGGTGGGTTTACGAGCAGTACTTC. Amino acids: CASSLFRGDRWVYEQYF.

As regards this clone: Other DNA variants within this sample encode the same CDR3. The genes are TRBV2 and TRBJ1-5; possible D gene TRBD1, 5 bases. CDR1 SNHLY and CDR2 FYNNEI come from the germline V gene. The CDR3 runs 13 residues. V lost 7 bases, J lost 1 base, and 8 bases lay in between. The CDR3 is CASIGDSNQPQHF. The CDR3, as DNA: TGTGCCAGCATAGGGGACAGCAATCAGCCCCAGCATTTT.

The V gene is TRBV6-1, the J gene TRBJ1-2, with no clear D. Trimming removed 11 bases from V and 8 bases from J, with 24 bases in between. Germline loops: CDR1 MNHNS, CDR2 SASEGT. The CDR3 extends over 14 amino acids. This CDR3 reads CALSQGKGVVGYTF. In DNA, the CDR3 is TGTGCCTTATCCCAAGGGAAGGGAGTGGTGGGCTACACCTTC.

The chain combines TRBV29-1 with TRBJ2-1, with 13 bases lining up with TRBD2. CDR1 SQVTM and CDR2 ANQGSEA come from the germline V gene. V shed 3 bases, J shed 4 bases, and the junction held 6 bases outside the gene matches. The CDR3 loop spans 16 amino acids. CDR3 in DNA: TGCAGCGTTGACCCTGGGACTAGCGGGGAATACAATGAGCAGTTCTTC. It specifies CSVDPGTSGEYNEQFF.

V usage is TRBV6-1 and J usage is TRBJ1-4, with 7 nucleotides matching TRBD1. CDR1 MNHNS and CDR2 SASEGT come from the germline V gene. With 4 bases clipped from V and 10 bases from J, the junction kept 21 bases outside the gene matches. CDR3 length equals 18 residues. The CDR3: CASSAVVSTGVSPGKLFF. The CDR3 coding sequence is TGTGCCAGCAGTGCGGTCGTCAGTACAGGGGTCTCGCCGGGAAAACTGTTTTTT.

The gene calls are TRBV7-2 and TRBJ2-1; 9 nucleotides align to TRBD2. V was pared by 3 bases and J by 3 bases, with 9 bases of the junction left unmatched. Germline V gene lookup returns CDR1 SGHTA and CDR2 FQGNSA. CDR3 size: 17 residues. The CDR3: CASSFPLGREGYNEQFF. DNA for the CDR3: TGTGCCAGCAGCTTCCCCCTTGGGCGGGAGGGCTACAATGAGCAGTTCTTC.

The V call is TRBV4-3, the J call TRBJ2-7; TRBD2 matches 12 bases. Germline CDR1 and CDR2: LGHNA and YSLEER. The trim removed 1 base at V and 2 bases at J, leaving 6 bases unmatched. This CDR3 contains 17 residues. This CDR3 reads CASSQGTSGIFAYEQYF. CDR3 in DNA: TGCGCCAGCAGCCAAGGGACTAGCGGGATCTTTGCCTACGAGCAGTACTTC.